The 28 T cell receptor beta chains below were found in one sample sequenced in a study of blood T cell repertoires in COVID-19. Here immunoSEQ multiplex PCR was the method, and the copy in TCRdb shows in-frame clones only, minus some. In the table there are about 21,000 clones, roughly 83% of which are singletons. Material for sequencing was peripheral blood. All receptors come from an older man with active or convalescent COVID-19.

CDR3 sequence (DNA): TGCAGCGTTGGCGGGACGGAGGGTCAGCCCCAGCATTTT. Amino acid sequence: CSVGGTEGQPQHF. J is TRBJ1-5 and V is TRBV29-1, with D perhaps TRBD1 (5 bases). The CDR3 is made up of 13 amino acids. Germline V CDR1 and CDR2: SQVTM, ANQGSEA. Trimming left V 4 bases short and J 6 bases short, with 13 bases between.

The chain couples TRBV19 to TRBJ2-3; 8 nucleotides match TRBD1. V lost 6 bases to trimming and J lost 5 bases; unmatched junction nucleotides: 7. The CDR3 spans 14 residues. The germline gives CDR1 LNHDA, CDR2 SQIVND (reference sequence). CDR3 DNA: TGTGCCAGTAGGGGCCAGGGGGCGGAAGATACGCAGTATTTT. Its protein product is CASRGQGAEDTQYF.

J is TRBJ2-1 and V is TRBV2, with 10 bases aligning to TRBD2. The V gene end was trimmed by 4 bases and the J gene end by 7 bases; junction bases not matched to a gene: 7. Germline assignment: CDR1 SNHLY and CDR2 FYNNEI. CDR3 size: 15 residues. The CDR3 spells CASSGGRTSGNEQFF. In nucleotides, the CDR3 is TGTGCCAGCAGTGGGGGTAGGACTAGCGGTAATGAGCAGTTCTTC.

The V gene is TRBV6-5, the J gene TRBJ1-1; D might be TRBD1 (6 bases). The CDR3 totals 13 residues. V was shortened by 6 bases and J by 1 base, with 9 bases between the two germline ends. CDR1 and CDR2 (germline): MNHEY, SVGAGI. CDR3 bases: TGTGCCAGCAGGGTACAGGGGAACACTGAAGCTTTCTTT. Translation gives CASRVQGNTEAFF.

The rearrangement links TRBV5-1 to TRBJ1-2; 7 bases map to TRBD1. Germline CDR1 reads SGHRS; CDR2 reads YFSETQ. J lost 6 bases, V lost 4 bases, and 9 bases had no gene match. This CDR3 is built from 14 residues. DNA of the CDR3: TGCGCCAGCAGCGTAGAGACAGGGACTGATGGCTACACCTTC. Translated, it gives CASSVETGTDGYTF.

J is TRBJ1-1 and V is TRBV6-5, with 9 bases identical to TRBD1. V was clipped by 8 bases and J by 6 bases; unmatched bases: 13. The CDR3 consists of 15 residues. CDR1 and CDR2 (germline): MNHEY, SVGAGI. The CDR3 DNA is TGTGCCAGCGGAACTTCGGACAGGGGTACTTCTGAAGCTTTCTTT. Translated, it gives CASGTSDRGTSEAFF.

This chain joins TRBV5-8 and TRBJ1-3; 7 bases agree with TRBD1. The V gene end was trimmed by 6 bases and the J gene end by 3 bases; junction bases not matched to a gene: 6. Germline V CDR1 and CDR2: SGHTS, YDEGEE. The CDR3 covers 14 residues. The CDR3 coding sequence is TGTGCCAGCATCTCTGACAGGGTTGGAAACACCATATATTTT. It yields the protein CASISDRVGNTIYF. The whole variable domain, filled in from reference TRBV5-8 and TRBJ1-3, reads EAGVTQSPTHLIKTRGQQATLRCSPISGHTSVYWYQQALGLGLQFLLWYDEGEERNRGNFPPRFSGRQFPNYSSELNVNALELEDSALYLCASISDRVGNTIYFGEGSWLTVV.

The V gene is TRBV12-5, the J gene TRBJ2-7; the D is unclear. Germline-derived CDR1 and CDR2 are LGHNT and FRNRAP. Trimming took 0 bases from V and 2 from J, leaving 8 bases between them. The CDR3 is made up of 14 amino acids. CDR3 sequence: CASGLVTPAYEQYF. The DNA for the CDR3 is TGTGCTAGTGGTTTGGTTACTCCCGCCTACGAGCAGTACTTC. The full variable domain, its missing parts supplied by reference TRBV12-5 and TRBJ2-7, is DARVTQTPRHKVTEMGQEVTMRCQPILGHNTVFWYRQTMMQGLELLAYFRNRAPLDDSGMPKDRFSAEMPDATLATLKIQPSEPRDSAVYFCASGLVTPAYEQYFGPGTRLTVT.

This clone was detected only once. The CDR3 is CASIPGAEAFF. CDR3 nucleotide sequence: TGTGCCAGTATCCCGGGGGCTGAAGCTTTCTTT. The chain uses TRBV19 and TRBJ1-1; D might be TRBD1 (5 bases). This CDR3 has 11 amino acids. V lost 7 bases and J lost 6, with 9 bases in between. The germline V gene encodes CDR1 LNHDA and CDR2 SQIVND (reference sequence).

This clone was picked up one time. J is TRBJ2-2 and V is TRBV4-1; 7 bases fit TRBD2. The CDR3 is made up of 16 amino acids. Trimming removed 0 bases from V and 0 bases from J; junction bases left unmatched: 1. Germline V gene sequence: CDR1 MGHRA, CDR2 YSYEKL. The CDR3 nucleotides are TGCGCCAGCAGCCAAGATCGGGGGGCGAACACCGGGGAGCTGTTTTTT. This translates into CASSQDRGANTGELFF.

The V call is TRBV4-1, the J call TRBJ1-2; TRBD1 matches at 10 bases. The CDR3 is 15 amino acids. V gave up 4 bases and J gave up 4 bases; unmatched junction bases: 6. Germline CDR1 reads MGHRA; CDR2 reads YSYEKL. In nucleotides, the CDR3 is TGCGCCAGCAGCCCGGGACAGGGGCGACGCTATGGCTACACCTTC. It encodes CASSPGQGRRYGYTF.

The chain has TRBV5-1 and TRBJ2-3; 9 bases are shared with TRBD2. Germline V lookup: CDR1 SGHRS, CDR2 YFSETQ. This CDR3 comprises 15 residues. Trimming cost V 3 bases and J 2 bases; bases outside gene matches: 4. CDR3 nucleotides: TGCGCCAGCAGCTGGAGCGGGAGGCACACAGATACGCAGTATTTT. It encodes CASSWSGRHTDTQYF.

The rearrangement uses TRBV9 and TRBJ2-5; TRBD1 matches at 7 bases. The ends lost 4 bases at V and 0 bases at J; junction bases unmatched: 9. CDR1 and CDR2 (germline): SGDLS, YYNGEE. The CDR3 contains 16 residues. Here the CDR3 DNA reads TGTGCCAGCAGCTTAGGGGGCTCAACGTACCAAGAGACCCAGTACTTC. It yields the protein CASSLGGSTYQETQYF.

J is TRBJ1-1 and V is TRBV5-1; D remains unclear. The CDR3 consists of 14 residues. The germline V gene has CDR1 SGHRS and CDR2 YFSETQ. V dropped 0 bases and J dropped 6 bases, with 12 bases sitting between them. DNA of the CDR3: TGCGCCAGCAGCTTGGCGTCCAGATTTTCTGAAGCTTTCTTT. Residues: CASSLASRFSEAFF. The full variable domain, completed using reference TRBV5-1 and TRBJ1-1, is KAGVTQTPRYLIKTRGQQVTLSCSPISGHRSVSWYQQTPGQGLQFLFEYFSETQRNKGNFPGRFSGRQFSNSRSEMNVSTLELGDSALYLCASSLASRFSEAFFGQGTRLTVV.

The chain combines TRBV11-1 with TRBJ2-1, with TRBD2 matching 9 bases. Germline CDR1 and CDR2: SGHAT and FQDESV (reference sequence). This CDR3 comprises 14 residues. The V gene end was trimmed by 2 bases and the J gene end by 8 bases; junction bases not matched to a gene: 4. The CDR3 reads CASSLPGTSHEQFF. The CDR3 DNA reads as TGTGCCAGCAGCTTACCGGGGACTAGCCATGAGCAGTTCTTC.

This clone is a singleton in its sample. This sequence joins TRBV30 and TRBJ2-3; TRBD2 matches 8 bases. The junction had 15 bases not matched to a gene; V was cut back by 1 base and J by 0 bases. This CDR3 region has 19 residues. Germline CDR1 and CDR2: GTSNPN and SVGIG (reference sequence). CDR3 nucleotide sequence: TGTGCCTGGAGTGGGGTCGGGGGGGAGGGCCTCTTTAGCACAGATACGCAGTATTTT. Protein: CAWSGVGGEGLFSTDTQYF.

The chain combines TRBV11-2 with TRBJ2-2, with D possibly TRBD1 on 5 matching bases. The V end was cut by 1 base, the J end by 3 bases, with 6 bases between. Germline loops: CDR1 SGHAT, CDR2 FQNNGV. This CDR3 comprises 14 residues. CDR3 in amino acids: CASSLVGHTGELFF. The CDR3 DNA reads TGTGCCAGCAGCTTAGTGGGGCACACCGGGGAGCTGTTTTTT. The whole variable domain, filled in from reference TRBV11-2 and TRBJ2-2, reads EAGVAQSPRYKIIEKRQSVAFWCNPISGHATLYWYQQILGQGPKLLIQFQNNGVVDDSQLPKDRFSAERLKGVDSTLKIQPAKLEDSAVYLCASSLVGHTGELFFGEGSRLTVL.

The V call is TRBV6-1, the J call TRBJ2-5; tentatively, D is TRBD2 (5 bases). This CDR3 contains 19 residues. The V gene's germline CDR1 is MNHNS and CDR2 SASEGT. V lost 2 bases to trimming and J lost 1 base, with 23 bases between them. DNA of the CDR3: TGTGCCAGCAGTGAACGTCTATCTGGTGGCAGCCTAGCCCAAGAGACCCAGTACTTC. Protein product: CASSERLSGGSLAQETQYF.

This clone was observed a single time. The chain combines TRBV7-2 with TRBJ2-1, with D uncertain. This CDR3 comprises 14 residues. Trimming shortened V by 1 base and J by 4 bases, and 8 bases separated the two germline ends. In germline, CDR1 is SGHTA, CDR2 FQGNSA. In DNA, the CDR3 is TGTGCCAGCAGCTTAGGAGACATTTACAATGAGCAGTTCTTC. Translated: CASSLGDIYNEQFF.

The rearrangement uses TRBV19 and TRBJ2-2, with D possibly TRBD2 on 6 matching bases. Germline V gives CDR1 LNHDA, CDR2 SQIVND (reference sequence). The germline V and J ends were trimmed by 6 bases and 5 bases, with 19 bases remaining between them. The CDR3 is made up of 16 amino acids. The CDR3 DNA sequence: TGTGCCAGTAGCGGCTTAGGGGCGGGAAAAACCGGGGAGCTGTTTTTT. Amino acid sequence: CASSGLGAGKTGELFF.

The chain has TRBV10-3 and TRBJ2-2; tentative D call: TRBD1 (5 bases). Trimming cost V 2 bases and J 4 bases, with 14 bases left between them. CDR1 is ENHRY and CDR2 is SYGVKD in the germline V gene. The CDR3 has 16 residues. The CDR3 loop is CAISEDQGSLTGELFF. The CDR3 DNA follows: TGTGCCATCAGTGAGGATCAGGGTAGTCTCACCGGGGAGCTGTTTTTT.

The DNA for the CDR3 is TGTGCCAGCAGTTCTGGACTGTACGAGCAGTACTTC. Translating gives CASSSGLYEQYF. The chain employs TRBV28 and TRBJ2-7, with D possibly being TRBD2 (5 bases). The CDR3 consists of 12 residues. Germline CDR1 MDHEN, CDR2 SYDVKM. Trimming cost V 4 bases and J 4 bases, with 8 bases left between them.

V is TRBV5-8 and J is TRBJ1-2; weak D call: TRBD1 (5 bases). This CDR3 is 15 amino acids long. Germline V lookup: CDR1 SGHTS, CDR2 YDEGEE. V was trimmed by 3 bases and J by 6 bases, leaving 18 bases between them. DNA for the CDR3: TGTGCCAGCAGCTCGTATGGGGGACTGGGGCATGGCTACACCTTC. Its protein is CASSSYGGLGHGYTF.

The rearrangement joins TRBV5-1 to TRBJ2-1; the D is unclear. V lost 3 bases, J lost 6 bases, and 10 bases lay in between. CDR3 size: 13 residues. Germline V CDR1 and CDR2: SGHRS, YFSETQ. This CDR3 is CASSSRAPNEQFF. The CDR3, as DNA: TGCGCCAGCAGCTCACGAGCCCCCAATGAGCAGTTCTTC.

This clone turned up a few times. The rearrangement uses TRBV6-6 and TRBJ2-1; 8 bases align to TRBD1. The CDR3 runs to 15 residues. Germline V gene sequence: CDR1 MNHNY, CDR2 SVGAGI (reference sequence). V was clipped by 6 bases and J by 0 bases; unmatched bases: 4. The CDR3 DNA is TGTGCCAGCAGGCCGGACAGGGACTCCTACAATGAGCAGTTCTTC. This translates into CASRPDRDSYNEQFF.

The V call is TRBV5-4, the J call TRBJ1-2; D is possibly TRBD1 (5 bases). V was shortened by 3 bases and J by 2 bases, with 20 bases between the two germline ends. Germline values: CDR1 SGHNT, CDR2 YYREEE (reference sequence). The CDR3 spans 17 residues. The CDR3 reads CASSSPGFGGRNYGYTF. CDR3 nucleotide sequence: TGTGCCAGCAGCTCTCCCGGCTTCGGGGGACGAAACTATGGCTACACCTTC.

The rearrangement links TRBV6-5 to TRBJ1-2; tentative D call: TRBD1 (5 bases). The V and J ends lost 6 bases and 4 bases respectively, with 15 bases between them. The CDR3 consists of 14 residues. From germline, CDR1 is MNHEY and CDR2 SVGAGI. The chain's CDR3 is CASRGSGLSYGYTF. CDR3 coding DNA: TGTGCCAGCAGGGGGTCAGGGTTATCCTATGGCTACACCTTC.

This clone was recorded a few times. This chain connects TRBV30 to TRBJ1-2; D might be TRBD1 (6 bases). CDR1 is GTSNPN, CDR2 SVGIG, per germline (reference sequence). The CDR3 length is 13 residues. Deletions cut 0 bases from V and 8 bases from J, with 13 bases between. The CDR3 DNA sequence: TGTGCCTGGAGTGTAAGAAGCGGGGGCGGCTACACCTTC. This translates into CAWSVRSGGGYTF.